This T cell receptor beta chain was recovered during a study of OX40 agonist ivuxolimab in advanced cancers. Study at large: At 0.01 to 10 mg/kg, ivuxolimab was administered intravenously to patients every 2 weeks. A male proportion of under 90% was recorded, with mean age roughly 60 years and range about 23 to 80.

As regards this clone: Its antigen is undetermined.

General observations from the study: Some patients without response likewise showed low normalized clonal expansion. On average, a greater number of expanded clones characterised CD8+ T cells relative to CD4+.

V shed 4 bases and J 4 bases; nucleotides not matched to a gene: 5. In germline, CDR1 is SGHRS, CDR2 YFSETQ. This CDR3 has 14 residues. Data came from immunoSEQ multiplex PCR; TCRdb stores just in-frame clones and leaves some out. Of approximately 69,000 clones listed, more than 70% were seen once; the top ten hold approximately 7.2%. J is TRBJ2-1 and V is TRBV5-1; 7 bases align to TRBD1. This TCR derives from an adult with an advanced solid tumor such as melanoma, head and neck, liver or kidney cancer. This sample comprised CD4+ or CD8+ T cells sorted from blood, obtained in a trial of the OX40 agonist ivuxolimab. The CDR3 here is CASSAGTVYNEQFF. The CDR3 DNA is TGCGCCAGCAGCGCCGGGACAGTGTACAATGAGCAGTTCTTC.